This T cell receptor beta chain stems from a study of blood T cell repertoires in COVID-19. About the study: Acute and convalescent COVID-19 specimens originated in the United States, Italy and Spain.

Per germline, CDR1 SGHDN and CDR2 FVKESK. Deletions cut 9 bases from V and 0 bases from J, with 17 bases between. There are 15 residues in the CDR3. Sequencing was performed with immunoSEQ multiplex PCR; in TCRdb, only in-frame clones are kept and a portion is missing. In the table there are 470,000 or so clones, approximately 90% of which are singletons. The sequenced material came from peripheral blood. This chain joins TRBV14 and TRBJ1-1; D remains ambiguous. This TCR came from a woman younger than 45 with acute or convalescent COVID-19. As DNA, the CDR3 is TGTGCCAGTCTCAAACTTCTATTCGTGAACACTGAAGCTTTCTTT. This encodes CASLKLLFVNTEAFF.